Each of the 9 T cell receptor beta chains below was sequenced from the same sample in a study of CD8+ T cells in alopecia areata. After isolation, RNA underwent reverse transcription to generate cDNA as the sequencing template. TCRdb's copy holds only in-frame clones and misses some; the assay was immunoSEQ multiplex PCR. The table lists under 75,000 clones, roughly 44% of them singletons. This sample comprised CD8+ T cells sorted from blood, obtained at week 0. Receptors originate from a human donor with alopecia areata.

This CDR3 reads CASGVDRGNYEQYF. In DNA, the CDR3 is TGTGCCAGCGGAGTGGACAGGGGAAATTACGAGCAGTACTTC. The chain couples TRBV6-1 to TRBJ2-7, with TRBD1 matching 9 bases. Germline values: CDR1 MNHNS, CDR2 SASEGT. The CDR3 has 14 amino acids. V was pared by 8 bases and J by 4 bases, with 9 bases of the junction left unmatched.

The rearrangement joins TRBV19 to TRBJ2-5; D remains ambiguous. Germline V gene lookup returns CDR1 LNHDA and CDR2 SQIVND (reference sequence). The CDR3 totals 15 residues. V lost 6 bases, J lost 5 bases, and 19 bases lay in between. The CDR3: CASRIRAAPFETQYF. The CDR3 region has the DNA TGTGCCAGTAGAATTCGGGCCGCCCCATTTGAGACCCAGTACTTC.

V gene TRBV7-2 combines with J gene TRBJ2-7; tentative D call: TRBD2 (5 bases). Trimming took off 5 bases at V and 0 bases at J, with 17 bases between the two ends. Germline V lookup: CDR1 SGHTA, CDR2 FQGNSA. The CDR3 is 16 residues long. CDR3 DNA: TGTGCCAGCAGCCCCAGAGGCGAAAGCGGCTCCTACGAGCAGTACTTC. This codes for CASSPRGESGSYEQYF. The variable domain in full, with the rest retrieved from reference TRBV7-2 and TRBJ2-7, is GAGVSQSPSNKVTEKGKDVELRCDPISGHTALYWYRQSLGQGLEFLIYFQGNSAPDKSGLPSDRFSAERTGGSVSTLTIQRTQQEDSAVYLCASSPRGESGSYEQYFGPGTRLTVT.

The V and J genes are TRBV29-1 and TRBJ1-2; possibly TRBD1 for D (6 bases). Trimming pared 1 base from V and 7 bases from J, leaving 13 bases between. Germline assignment: CDR1 SQVTM and CDR2 ANQGSEA. This CDR3 region has 13 residues. CDR3 sequence reads: CSVEVPQGPGYTF. In nucleotides, the CDR3 is TGCAGCGTTGAAGTCCCCCAGGGGCCTGGCTACACCTTC.

The rearrangement uses TRBV25-1 and TRBJ2-7; D gene uncertain. Looked up from germline, CDR1 is MGHDK and CDR2 is SYGVNS. V lost 5 bases and J 6 bases, leaving 11 bases between the germline ends. This CDR3 has 12 amino acids. For the CDR3, the DNA is TGTGCCAGCAGTTATACGCCGCCCGAGCAGTACTTC. The encoded protein is CASSYTPPEQYF.

This rearrangement joins TRBV4-1 to TRBJ2-7, with TRBD2 matching over 9 bases. V lost 2 bases and J lost 5; bases outside the gene matches: 7. This CDR3 region has 15 residues. CDR1 is MGHRA, CDR2 YSYEKL, per germline. CDR3 nucleotides: TGCGCCAGCAGCCAACAGGGACTAGCTATCCACGAGCAGTACTTC. Its protein is CASSQQGLAIHEQYF.

This clone was seen once. The CDR3 nucleotides are TGTGCCAGCAGTGGGGAGGGTCCCTACGAGCAGTACTTC. Translating gives CASSGEGPYEQYF. The rearrangement joins TRBV6-5 to TRBJ2-7, with 7 bases aligning to TRBD2. The CDR3 consists of 13 residues. V was pared by 5 bases and J by 2 bases, with 3 bases of the junction left unmatched. The germline gives CDR1 MNHEY, CDR2 SVGAGI.

This CDR3 reads CASSLANQETQYF. CDR3 coding DNA: TGTGCCAGCAGCTTAGCGAATCAAGAGACCCAGTACTTC. The chain carries TRBV7-9 and TRBJ2-5; D not certain. The V end lost 0 bases, the J end lost 2 bases, and 4 bases lay between the germline ends. Germline CDR1 reads SEHNR; CDR2 reads FQNEAQ (reference sequence). This CDR3 is built from 13 residues. Drawing the rest from reference TRBV7-9 and TRBJ2-5, the complete variable domain is DTGVSQNPRHKITKRGQNVTFRCDPISEHNRLYWYRQTLGQGPEFLTYFQNEAQLEKSRLLSDRFSAERPKGSFSTLEIQRTEQGDSAMYLCASSLANQETQYFGPGTRLLVL.

The sample holds a few counts of this clone. The V gene is TRBV9, the J gene TRBJ2-7; 14 bases line up with TRBD2. The V segment lost 3 bases and the J segment 5 bases; nucleotides outside the gene matches: 4. The CDR3 is 15 residues long. Germline V lookup: CDR1 SGDLS, CDR2 YYNGEE. CDR3 sequence reads: CASSAGTSGSDEQYF. The CDR3 DNA reads as TGTGCCAGCAGCGCGGGGACTAGCGGGAGTGACGAGCAGTACTTC.